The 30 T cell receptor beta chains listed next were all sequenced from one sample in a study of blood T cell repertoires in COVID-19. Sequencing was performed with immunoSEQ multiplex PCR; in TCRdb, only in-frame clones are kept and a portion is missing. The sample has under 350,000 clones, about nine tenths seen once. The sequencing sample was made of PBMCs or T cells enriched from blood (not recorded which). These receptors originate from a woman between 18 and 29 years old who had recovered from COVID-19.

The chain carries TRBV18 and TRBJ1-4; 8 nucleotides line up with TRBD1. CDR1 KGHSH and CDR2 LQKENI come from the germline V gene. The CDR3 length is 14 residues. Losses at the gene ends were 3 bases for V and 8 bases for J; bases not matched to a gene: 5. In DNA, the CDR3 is TGTGCCAGCTCACCGCGAACAGGGGGGGAAAAACTGTTTTTT. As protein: CASSPRTGGEKLFF.

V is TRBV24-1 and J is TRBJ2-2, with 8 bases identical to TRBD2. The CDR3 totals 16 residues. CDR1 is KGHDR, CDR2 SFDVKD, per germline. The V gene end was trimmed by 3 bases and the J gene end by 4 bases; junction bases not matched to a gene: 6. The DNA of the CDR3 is TGTGCCACCAGTGATGCGGGACTAGTGAGCACCGGGGAGCTGTTTTTT. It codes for CATSDAGLVSTGELFF.

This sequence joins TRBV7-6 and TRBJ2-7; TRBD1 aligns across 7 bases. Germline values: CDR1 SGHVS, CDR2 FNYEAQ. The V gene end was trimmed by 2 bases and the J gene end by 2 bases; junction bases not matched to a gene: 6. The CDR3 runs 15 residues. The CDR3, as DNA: TGTGCCAGCAGCTTACGACAGGGTAAGACCTACGAGCAGTACTTC. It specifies CASSLRQGKTYEQYF.

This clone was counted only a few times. The CDR3 reads CASRSTGVYNGYTF. Written as DNA, the CDR3 is TGTGCCAGCAGGTCAACAGGGGTTTACAATGGCTACACCTTC. The chain uses TRBV27 and TRBJ1-2; the match to TRBD1 covers 7 bases. The CDR3 spans 14 residues. The germline V gene encodes CDR1 MNHEY and CDR2 SMNVEV (reference sequence). V was pared by 6 bases and J by 6 bases, with 10 bases of the junction left unmatched.

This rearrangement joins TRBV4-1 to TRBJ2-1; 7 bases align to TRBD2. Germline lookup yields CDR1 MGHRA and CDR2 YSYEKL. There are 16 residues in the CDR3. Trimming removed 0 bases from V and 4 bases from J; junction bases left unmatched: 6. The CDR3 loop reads CASSQDRLADYNEQFF. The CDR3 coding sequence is TGCGCCAGCAGCCAAGATCGGCTAGCGGATTACAATGAGCAGTTCTTC.

The CDR3 DNA is TGTGCCAGCAGCCGAAACACGAACCCAGGAAACACCATATATTTT. This codes for CASSRNTNPGNTIYF. The rearrangement joins TRBV9 to TRBJ1-3; no clear D gene. Deletions cut 4 bases from V and 4 bases from J, with 15 bases between. CDR1 is SGDLS and CDR2 is YYNGEE in the germline V gene. The CDR3 sequence is 15 residues long.

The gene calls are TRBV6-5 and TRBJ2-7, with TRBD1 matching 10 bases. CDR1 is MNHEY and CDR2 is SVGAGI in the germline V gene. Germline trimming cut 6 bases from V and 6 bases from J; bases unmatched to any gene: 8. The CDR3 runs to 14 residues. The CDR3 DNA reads TGTGCCAGCAGCCTTGGGACAGGGGATAGCGAGCAGTACTTC. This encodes CASSLGTGDSEQYF.

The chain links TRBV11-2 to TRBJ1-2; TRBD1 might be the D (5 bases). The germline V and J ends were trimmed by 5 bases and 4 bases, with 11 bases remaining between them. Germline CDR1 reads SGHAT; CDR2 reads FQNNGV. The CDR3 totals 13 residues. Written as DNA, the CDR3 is TGTGCCAGCAGCGCGGGGCAGATCTATGGCTACACCTTC. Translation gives CASSAGQIYGYTF.

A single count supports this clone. The CDR3 sequence: CASSGDRTDTGELFF. Here the CDR3 DNA reads TGTGCCAGCAGTGGAGACAGGACTGACACCGGGGAGCTGTTTTTT. The V gene is TRBV25-1, the J gene TRBJ2-2; possibly TRBD1 for D (6 bases). CDR1 MGHDK and CDR2 SYGVNS come from the germline V gene. CDR3 size: 15 residues. Deletions cut 4 bases from V and 3 bases from J, with 12 bases between.

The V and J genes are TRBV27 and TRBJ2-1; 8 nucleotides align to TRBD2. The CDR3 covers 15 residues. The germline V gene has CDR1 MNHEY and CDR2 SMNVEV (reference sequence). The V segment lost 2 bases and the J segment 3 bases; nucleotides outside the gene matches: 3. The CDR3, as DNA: TGTGCCAGCAGTTTACGCGGGAGGTTCTACAATGAGCAGTTCTTC. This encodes CASSLRGRFYNEQFF.

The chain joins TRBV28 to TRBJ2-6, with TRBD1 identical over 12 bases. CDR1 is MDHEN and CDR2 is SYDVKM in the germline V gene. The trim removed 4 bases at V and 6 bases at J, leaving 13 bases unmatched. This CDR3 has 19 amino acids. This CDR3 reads CASSSLPPGTGGKANVLTF. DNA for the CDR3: TGTGCCAGCAGTTCCCTTCCACCCGGGACAGGGGGCAAGGCCAACGTCCTGACTTTC.

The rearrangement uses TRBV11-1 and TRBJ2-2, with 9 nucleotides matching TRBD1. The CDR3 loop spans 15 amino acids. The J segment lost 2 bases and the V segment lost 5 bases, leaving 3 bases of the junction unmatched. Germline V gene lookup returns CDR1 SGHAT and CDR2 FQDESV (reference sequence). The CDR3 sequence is CASSRQGVNTGELFF. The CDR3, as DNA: TGTGCCAGCAGCCGACAGGGGGTCAACACCGGGGAGCTGTTTTTT.

The CDR3 DNA reads TGCGCCAGCAGCTCCCAAGGGGGAAATGAAAAACTGTTTTTT. Translation: CASSSQGGNEKLFF. The chain couples TRBV5-1 to TRBJ1-4; TRBD1 might be the D (6 bases). The CDR3 totals 14 residues. The germline gives CDR1 SGHRS, CDR2 YFSETQ. Trimming took off 3 bases at V and 5 bases at J, with 11 bases between the two ends.

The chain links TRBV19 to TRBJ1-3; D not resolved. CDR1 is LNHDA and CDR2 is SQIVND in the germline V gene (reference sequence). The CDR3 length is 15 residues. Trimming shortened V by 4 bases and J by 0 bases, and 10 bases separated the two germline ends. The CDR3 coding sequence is TGTGCCAGTAGTAGTAACACAGACTCTGGAAACACCATATATTTT. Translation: CASSSNTDSGNTIYF.

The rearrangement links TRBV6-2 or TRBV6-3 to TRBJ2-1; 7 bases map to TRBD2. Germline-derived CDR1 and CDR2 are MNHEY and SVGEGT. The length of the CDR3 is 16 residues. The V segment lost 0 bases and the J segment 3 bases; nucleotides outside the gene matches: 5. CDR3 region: CASSYSGSGYYNEQFF. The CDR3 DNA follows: TGTGCCAGCAGTTACTCAGGTAGCGGGTACTACAATGAGCAGTTCTTC.

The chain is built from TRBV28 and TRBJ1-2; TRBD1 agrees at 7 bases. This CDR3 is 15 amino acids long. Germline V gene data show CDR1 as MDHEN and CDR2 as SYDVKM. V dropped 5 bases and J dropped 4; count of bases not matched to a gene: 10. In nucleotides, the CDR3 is TGTGCCAGCAGTCCGCTAGGAGGGGGCGGCTATGGCTACACCTTC. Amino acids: CASSPLGGGGYGYTF.

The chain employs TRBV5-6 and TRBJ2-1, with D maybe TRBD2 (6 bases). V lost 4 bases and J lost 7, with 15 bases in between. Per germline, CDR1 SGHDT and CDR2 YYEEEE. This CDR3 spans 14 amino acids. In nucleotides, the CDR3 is TGTGCCAGCAGCCCAGAGGCGGGGCTGAATGAGCAGTTCTTC. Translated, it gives CASSPEAGLNEQFF.

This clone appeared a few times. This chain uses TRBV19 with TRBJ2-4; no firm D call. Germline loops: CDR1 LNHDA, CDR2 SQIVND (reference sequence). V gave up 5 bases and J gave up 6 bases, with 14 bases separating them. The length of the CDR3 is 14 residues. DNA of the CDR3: TGTGCCAGTAGTCCACCGCCGGTGCCAAACATTCAGTACTTC. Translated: CASSPPPVPNIQYF.

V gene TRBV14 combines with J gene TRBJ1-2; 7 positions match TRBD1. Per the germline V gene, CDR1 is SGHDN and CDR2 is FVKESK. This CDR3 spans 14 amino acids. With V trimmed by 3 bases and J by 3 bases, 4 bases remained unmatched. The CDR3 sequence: CASSQYGTDYGYTF. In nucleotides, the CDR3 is TGTGCCAGCAGCCAGTATGGGACAGACTATGGCTACACCTTC.

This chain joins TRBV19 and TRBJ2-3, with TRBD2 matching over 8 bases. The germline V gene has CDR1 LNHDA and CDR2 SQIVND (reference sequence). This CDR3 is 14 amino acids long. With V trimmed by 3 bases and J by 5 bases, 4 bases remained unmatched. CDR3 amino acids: CASSMGLEKDTQYF. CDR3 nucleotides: TGTGCCAGTAGTATGGGACTAGAAAAAGATACGCAGTATTTT.

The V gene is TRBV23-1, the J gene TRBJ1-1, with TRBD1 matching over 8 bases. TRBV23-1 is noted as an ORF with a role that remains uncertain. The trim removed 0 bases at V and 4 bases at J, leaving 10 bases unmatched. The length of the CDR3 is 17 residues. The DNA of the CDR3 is TGCGCCAGCAGTCAATCCGCAGGGGGCTGTAGCTGCACTGAAGCTTTCTTT. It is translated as CASSQSAGGCSCTEAFF.

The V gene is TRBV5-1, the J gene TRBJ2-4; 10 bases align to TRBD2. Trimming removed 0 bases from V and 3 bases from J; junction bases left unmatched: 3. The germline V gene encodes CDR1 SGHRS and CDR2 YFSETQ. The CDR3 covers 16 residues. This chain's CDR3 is CASSLDASGSKNIQYF. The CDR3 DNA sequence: TGCGCCAGCAGCTTGGATGCTAGCGGGAGCAAAAACATTCAGTACTTC.

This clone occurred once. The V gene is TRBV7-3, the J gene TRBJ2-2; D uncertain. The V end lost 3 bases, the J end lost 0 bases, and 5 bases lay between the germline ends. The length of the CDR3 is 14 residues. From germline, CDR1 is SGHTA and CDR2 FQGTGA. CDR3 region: CASSFTSNTGELFF. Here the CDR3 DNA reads TGTGCCAGCAGCTTCACATCGAACACCGGGGAGCTGTTTTTT.

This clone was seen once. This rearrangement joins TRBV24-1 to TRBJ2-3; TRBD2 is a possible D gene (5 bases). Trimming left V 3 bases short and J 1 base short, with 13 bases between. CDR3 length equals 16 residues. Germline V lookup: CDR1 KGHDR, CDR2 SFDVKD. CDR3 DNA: TGTGCCACCAGTGATCCCGGTTTGAGGGGCACAGATACGCAGTATTTT. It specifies CATSDPGLRGTDTQYF.

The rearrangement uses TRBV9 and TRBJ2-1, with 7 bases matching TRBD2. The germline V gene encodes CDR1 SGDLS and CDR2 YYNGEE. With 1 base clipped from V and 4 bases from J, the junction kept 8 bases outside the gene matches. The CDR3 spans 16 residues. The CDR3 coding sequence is TGTGCCAGCAGCGTAACTGCGGGAGTAACGTACAATGAGCAGTTCTTC. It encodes CASSVTAGVTYNEQFF.

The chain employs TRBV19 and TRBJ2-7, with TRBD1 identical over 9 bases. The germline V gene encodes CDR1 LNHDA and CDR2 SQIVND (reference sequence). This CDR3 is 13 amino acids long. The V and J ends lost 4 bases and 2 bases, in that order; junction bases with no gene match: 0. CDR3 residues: CASSRDRAYEQYF. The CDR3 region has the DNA TGTGCCAGTAGTAGGGACAGGGCCTACGAGCAGTACTTC.

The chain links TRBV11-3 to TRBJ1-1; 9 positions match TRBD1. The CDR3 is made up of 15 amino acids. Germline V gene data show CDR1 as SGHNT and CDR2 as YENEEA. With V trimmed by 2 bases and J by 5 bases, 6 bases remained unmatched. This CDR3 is CASSLNRGRRTEAFF. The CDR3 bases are TGTGCCAGCAGCTTAAACAGGGGGCGCCGAACTGAAGCTTTCTTT.

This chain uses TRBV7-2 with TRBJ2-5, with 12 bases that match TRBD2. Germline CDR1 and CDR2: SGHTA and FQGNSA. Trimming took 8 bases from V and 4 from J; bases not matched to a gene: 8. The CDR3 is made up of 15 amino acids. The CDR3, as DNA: TGTGCCAGCTCAGCCTCGGGACTAGCGGGAGAGACCCAGTACTTC. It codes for CASSASGLAGETQYF. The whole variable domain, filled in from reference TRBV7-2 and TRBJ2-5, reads GAGVSQSPSNKVTEKGKDVELRCDPISGHTALYWYRQSLGQGLEFLIYFQGNSAPDKSGLPSDRFSAERTGGSVSTLTIQRTQQEDSAVYLCASSASGLAGETQYFGPGTRLLVL.

The CDR3 bases are TGTGCCAGCAGCCCCCGGGGCGGGAGCTCCTACAATGAGCAGTTCTTC. Its protein product is CASSPRGGSSYNEQFF. The J gene is TRBJ2-1, the V gene TRBV7-9; 7 nucleotides align to TRBD2. Germline values: CDR1 SEHNR, CDR2 FQNEAQ (reference sequence). V gave up 5 bases and J gave up 0 bases; unmatched junction bases: 7. The CDR3 loop spans 16 amino acids.

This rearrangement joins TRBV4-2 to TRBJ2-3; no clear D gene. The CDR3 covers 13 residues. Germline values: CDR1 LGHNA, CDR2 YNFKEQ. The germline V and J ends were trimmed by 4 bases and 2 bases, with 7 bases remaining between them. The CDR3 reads CASSLDNTDTQYF. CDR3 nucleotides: TGTGCCAGCAGCCTAGACAACACAGATACGCAGTATTTT.